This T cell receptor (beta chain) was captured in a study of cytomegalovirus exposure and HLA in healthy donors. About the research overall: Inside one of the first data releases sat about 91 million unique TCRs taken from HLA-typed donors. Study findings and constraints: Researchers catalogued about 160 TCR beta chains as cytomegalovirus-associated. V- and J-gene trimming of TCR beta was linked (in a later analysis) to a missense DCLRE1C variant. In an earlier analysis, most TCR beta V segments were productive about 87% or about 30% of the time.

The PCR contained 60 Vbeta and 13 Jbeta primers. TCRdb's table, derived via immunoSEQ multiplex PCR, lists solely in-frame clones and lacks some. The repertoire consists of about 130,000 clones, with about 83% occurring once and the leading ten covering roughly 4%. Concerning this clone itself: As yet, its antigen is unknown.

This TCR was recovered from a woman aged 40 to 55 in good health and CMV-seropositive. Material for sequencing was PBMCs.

The CDR3 sequence is CASSPEGTGDYEQYF. DNA of the CDR3: TGTGCCAGTAGTCCGGAAGGGACAGGAGACTACGAGCAGTACTTC. The gene calls are TRBV19 and TRBJ2-7; 8 bases line up with TRBD1. V was clipped by 5 bases and J by 3 bases; unmatched bases: 9. The germline CDR1 and CDR2 sequences are LNHDA and SQIVND (reference sequence). The CDR3 runs to 15 residues. Together with reference TRBV19 and TRBJ2-7, the CDR3 gives the full variable domain: DGGITQSPKYLFRKEGQNVTLSCEQNLNHDAMYWYRQDPGQGLRLIYYSQIVNDFQKGDIAEGYSVSREKKESFPLTVTSAQKNPTAFYLCASSPEGTGDYEQYFGPGTRLTVT.